This T cell receptor beta chain was documented in a study of graft-versus-host responses after intestinal transplantation. Turning to the study itself: Each patient got anti-thymocyte globulin induction, then tacrolimus and steroids for about 3 years.

Sequencing used immunoSEQ multiplex PCR; TCRdb keeps in-frame clones, though not all of them. The sample comprises 55,000 to 75,000 clones, about 87% of which are singletons, and 0.39% rests with the top ten. With respect to this clone: Antigen specificity is unknown.

The CDR3 has 16 amino acids. In germline, CDR1 is SGHDN, CDR2 FVKESK. V was cut by 1 base and J by 6 bases, with 16 bases left in between. Overall study results and limits: Recipient bone marrow held GvH clones, some seen earlier in ileum or blood. Early post-transplant falls in HvG clones accompanied the peak levels of circulating GvH clones. Some patients had graft-donor T cell macrochimerism, and their allografts showed high graft-versus-host to host-versus-graft clonal ratios.

The receptor was derived from a human donor who was the organ donor for an intestinal transplant. The input for sequencing was unstimulated CD4+ T cells sorted from spleen or lymph node cells, taken before transplant. The V call is TRBV14, the J call TRBJ2-1; tentative D call: TRBD2 (5 bases). The CDR3 sequence is CASSQVVSRGFNEQFF. CDR3 bases: TGTGCCAGCAGCCAAGTCGTCAGCCGAGGGTTCAATGAGCAGTTCTTC.